These T cell receptor beta chains were read from a single sample in a study of cytomegalovirus exposure and HLA in healthy donors. Measured with immunoSEQ multiplex PCR; TCRdb has only the in-frame clones, and not every one. The repertoire holds some 90,000 clones, with less than 90% as singletons. Material: PBMCs. The source is a man between 18 and 35 years old in good health and CMV-seropositive. The CDR3 runs from the conserved cysteine through the conserved F or W. D genes are given only for firm matches. The size field is filled for only some rows; it gives once, few, many or a size class.

TGTGCCAGCAGTTCGGGACTAGCAGGCAATGAGCAGTTCTTC CASSSGLAGNEQFF - TRBV27 14 TRBJ2-1 TRBD2
TGTGCCAGCAGCTCGGGACAGGGGGCTACTGAAGCTTTCTTT CASSSGQGATEAFF - TRBV7-2 14 TRBJ1-1 TRBD1
TGTGCCAGCGCCTATGGGCCCGGGGAGCTGTTTTTT CASAYGPGELFF - TRBV7-3 12 TRBJ2-2 -
TGTGCCAGCAGCTTAAACAGGGGTAACTATGGCTACACCTTC CASSLNRGNYGYTF - TRBV7-2 14 TRBJ1-2 TRBD1
TGTGCCAGCAGTGGCGGGACTAGCGGGGGGGAAACCCAAGAGACCCAGTACTTC CASSGGTSGGETQETQYF - TRBV6-1 18 TRBJ2-5 TRBD2
TGTGCCACCAGCAATCTGGACACTTACTACAATGAGCAGTTCTTC CATSNLDTYYNEQFF once TRBV15 15 TRBJ2-1 -
TGTGCCAGCAGCCCCAAGACAGGGGGCCCAGATACGCAGTATTTT CASSPKTGGPDTQYF - TRBV7-3 15 TRBJ2-3 TRBD1
TGTGCTAGTGGTTCTTCTCCGGCGGGCGAGCAGTTCTTC CASGSSPAGEQFF - TRBV12-5 13 TRBJ2-1 -
TGTGCCAGCAGCGGGCCGGGGGTAATCACAGATACGCAGTATTTT CASSGPGVITDTQYF - TRBV11-2 15 TRBJ2-3 -
TGTGCCAGCAGTTGGAGTAGACAAGAGACCCAGTACTTC CASSWSRQETQYF - TRBV27 13 TRBJ2-5 -
TGTGCCAGCAGCTCCGACAGAGACTTCTACAATGAGCAGTTCTTC CASSSDRDFYNEQFF - TRBV7-3 15 TRBJ2-1 -
TGTGCCAGCAGCTCCCAGACAGGGGGGTCCAATGAAAAACTGTTTTTT CASSSQTGGSNEKLFF - TRBV9 16 TRBJ1-4 TRBD1
TGTGCCAGCAGCAGCACCGGGACAGACTACGAGCAGTACTTC CASSSTGTDYEQYF - TRBV7-2 14 TRBJ2-7 TRBD1
TGTGCCAGCAGTTTCGGACTCTACTACGAGCAGTACTTC CASSFGLYYEQYF - TRBV27 13 TRBJ2-7 -
TGTGCCAGCAGTTCCCCTAGCGGGAACAATGAGCAGTTCTTC CASSSPSGNNEQFF - TRBV6-5 14 TRBJ2-1 TRBD2
TGTGCCAGCAGCGCGACTAGCGATAGCACAGATACGCAGTATTTT CASSATSDSTDTQYF - TRBV9 15 TRBJ2-3 TRBD2
TGTGCCAGTAGTCCGGAACAGGGGGCAATTGGTGAAAAACTGTTTTTT CASSPEQGAIGEKLFF few TRBV19 16 TRBJ1-4 TRBD1
TGTGCCAGCAGCCCCGGAGCGGCATTCACAGATACGCAGTATTTT CASSPGAAFTDTQYF - TRBV7-6 15 TRBJ2-3 -
TGTGCCAGCAGCCTCGGACTAGCGGGACCCGGGGAGCTGTTTTTT CASSLGLAGPGELFF - TRBV6-5 15 TRBJ2-2 TRBD2
TGTGCCAGCAGTTTAGGGGGCACTAACTATGGCTACACCTTC CASSLGGTNYGYTF - TRBV27 14 TRBJ1-2 -
TGTGCCAGCAGTGAAGTCTTCTGGGAGGGCTCTAACTATGGCTACACCTTC CASSEVFWEGSNYGYTF many TRBV6-1 17 TRBJ1-2 -
TGTGCCAGTAGTATATGGGGCAGGTCGGGCCAAGAGACCCAGTACTTC CASSIWGRSGQETQYF - TRBV19 16 TRBJ2-5 -
TGTGTCAGAAGCTCGACGAGACAGGACATCCGATGTAATAATTCACCCCTCCACTTT CVRSSTRQDIRCNNSPLHF once TRBV7-5 19 TRBJ1-6 -
TGTGCCAGCAGCCAAGATCCAGGACAGGAACGCTCTGGAAACACCATATATTTT CASSQDPGQERSGNTIYF - TRBV14 18 TRBJ1-3 TRBD1
TGTGCCAGCAGCTTTGGGACAGGGGACGAGCAGTACTTC CASSFGTGDEQYF - TRBV11-2 13 TRBJ2-7 TRBD1
TGTGCCAGCAGTTTCTACAGGGGATTCAACGAGCAGTACTTC CASSFYRGFNEQYF - TRBV6-5 14 TRBJ2-7 TRBD1
TGCGCCAGCAGCCGTGACGACAGGAGCTCTGGAAACACCATATATTTT CASSRDDRSSGNTIYF - TRBV4-3 16 TRBJ1-3 -
TGTGCCAGCAGCCCCAGCTCCTACGAGCAGTACTTC CASSPSSYEQYF - TRBV7-9 12 TRBJ2-7 -
TGTGCCAGTAGCTTGGGACAGGGGGCCGTGAGATCTGGAAACACCATATATTTT CASSLGQGAVRSGNTIYF once TRBV19 18 TRBJ1-3 TRBD1
TGTGCCAGCAGTTATTACTTGGATGAAAAACTGTTTTTT CASSYYLDEKLFF - TRBV28 13 TRBJ1-4 -
TGTGCCAGTAGTATCGCTACCGCTAGCGGGAGGCACTACGAGCAGTACTTC CASSIATASGRHYEQYF - TRBV19 17 TRBJ2-7 TRBD2
TGCGCCAGCAGCGTAGGACTAGCGGGGGCCGCGAACACCGGGGAGCTGTTTTTT CASSVGLAGAANTGELFF - TRBV5-1 18 TRBJ2-2 TRBD2
TGTGCCAGCAGCCAGGGGGCGAACACTGAAGCTTTCTTT CASSQGANTEAFF - TRBV14 13 TRBJ1-1 -
TGTGCCAGCAGCTTAGATGGGGCAGGGAATCAGCCCCAGCATTTT CASSLDGAGNQPQHF - TRBV11-3 15 TRBJ1-5 -
TGTGCCAGCAGTCTACGGACAGGGGGGGCCTACGAGCAGTACTTC CASSLRTGGAYEQYF - TRBV27 15 TRBJ2-7 TRBD1
TGTGCCAGCAGTTTCGCCAGGGATCAGCCCCAGCATTTT CASSFARDQPQHF - TRBV27 13 TRBJ1-5 -
TGCGCCAGCAGCAACGGGACTCTCGGCAATGAGCAGTTCTTC CASSNGTLGNEQFF - TRBV5-1 14 TRBJ2-1 -
TGTGCCAGCAGCCCTCTAGCGAGTAATTCACCCCTCCACTTT CASSPLASNSPLHF few TRBV5-4 14 TRBJ1-6 -
TGTGCCAGCAGCGTAGCTACGGGTAGAGACACTGAAGCTTTCTTT CASSVATGRDTEAFF once TRBV9 15 TRBJ1-1 -
TGTGCCAGCAGTATTAGCGGGGATGCCTACAATGAGCAGTTCTTC CASSISGDAYNEQFF once TRBV27 15 TRBJ2-1 TRBD2